These 25 T cell receptor beta chains share one sample of origin, sequenced in a study of blood T cell repertoires in COVID-19. Sequenced by immunoSEQ multiplex PCR; TCRdb stores in-frame clones only, minus some. The sample carries 150,000 to 200,000 clones, 85% to 90% recorded once. The sample was peripheral blood. These receptors came from a person aged 65-85 years with COVID-19, enrolled during active disease.

The chain joins TRBV7-9 to TRBJ2-5; 9 bases fit TRBD2. V trimming: 3 bases; J trimming: 6 bases; junction bases outside the gene matches: 14. The CDR3 is 17 residues long. Germline V lookup: CDR1 SEHNR, CDR2 FQNEAQ (reference sequence). CDR3 DNA: TGTGCCAGCAGCTTCGGACAGGCGGGAGGGGGTAGAAAGACCCAGTACTTC. It encodes CASSFGQAGGGRKTQYF.

This clone showed up just a few times. The chain carries TRBV4-3 and TRBJ1-5, with D perhaps TRBD1 (5 bases). This CDR3 contains 14 residues. V was trimmed by 4 bases and J by 16 bases, leaving 23 bases between them. Germline CDR1 is LGHNA and CDR2 is YSLEER. This CDR3 reads CASSPQLGGNPPHF. Here the CDR3 DNA reads TGCGCCAGCAGCCCTCAGCTCGGGGGGAACCCCCCTCATTTT.

The V and J genes are TRBV6-1 and TRBJ1-5; D unclear. The germline V and J ends were trimmed by 2 bases and 7 bases, with 12 bases remaining between them. Germline CDR1 and CDR2: MNHNS and SASEGT. The CDR3 consists of 14 residues. For the CDR3, the DNA is TGTGCCAGCAGTGAAACAAGGGAGCGGCAGCCCCAGCATTTT. This sequence encodes CASSETRERQPQHF.

The chain employs TRBV4-1 and TRBJ2-2; 7 nucleotides line up with TRBD1. Germline V gene sequence: CDR1 MGHRA, CDR2 YSYEKL. This CDR3 contains 15 residues. V shed 3 bases, J shed 6 bases, and the junction held 7 bases outside the gene matches. Here the CDR3 reads CASSQLGGTAGELFF. For the CDR3, the DNA is TGCGCCAGCAGCCAGCTAGGGGGCACAGCCGGGGAGCTGTTTTTT.

The chain employs TRBV3-1 (or the pseudogene TRBV3-2) and TRBJ2-5; tentative D call: TRBD2 (6 bases). This CDR3 has 14 amino acids. Germline V lookup: CDR1 LGHDT, CDR2 YNNKEL (reference sequence). V lost 4 bases and J 5 bases, leaving 14 bases between the germline ends. The CDR3, as DNA: TGTGCCAGCAGCCCGGGGACTGGTCGGGAGACCCAGTACTTC. Encoded protein: CASSPGTGRETQYF.

CDR3 in DNA: TGTGCCAGCAGCTTAGGGACTGATTTTAGGGAGCAGTTCTTC. It yields the protein CASSLGTDFREQFF. V usage is TRBV7-2 and J usage is TRBJ2-1; D is possibly TRBD2 (5 bases). The length of the CDR3 is 14 residues. The V gene's germline CDR1 is SGHTA and CDR2 FQGNSA. Trimming cost V 1 base and J 10 bases, with 14 bases left between them.

The chain joins TRBV23-1 to TRBJ1-5; TRBD1 matches 8 bases. TRBV23-1 qualifies as an ORF whose function is uncertain. This CDR3 has 19 residues. Unmatched junction bases numbered 13, after V lost 3 bases and J lost 0 bases. The CDR3 region has the DNA TGCGCCAGCAGTCACCTAGAGGGCAGGGGGCAACTTAGCAATCAGCCCCAGCATTTT. Translating gives CASSHLEGRGQLSNQPQHF.

The V gene is TRBV6-6, the J gene TRBJ1-5, with TRBD1 matching over 7 bases. This CDR3 has 17 residues. Germline V gene data show CDR1 as MNHNY and CDR2 as SVGAGI (reference sequence). Trimming at V came to 6 bases and at J to 4 bases, leaving 15 bases not matched to a gene. CDR3: CASSRQGGEFKNQPQHF. CDR3 sequence (DNA): TGTGCCAGCAGCCGACAGGGTGGGGAATTTAAGAATCAGCCCCAGCATTTT.

This clone occurred once. The gene calls are TRBV5-6 and TRBJ2-2, with 7 nucleotides matching TRBD1. Trimming took 4 bases from V and 4 from J; bases not matched to a gene: 7. The germline CDR1 and CDR2 sequences are SGHDT and YYEEEE. The length of the CDR3 is 15 residues. In nucleotides, the CDR3 is TGTGCCAGCAGCCCTTCGACAGGGTTCACCGGGGAGCTGTTTTTT. Protein: CASSPSTGFTGELFF.

This chain links TRBV6-2 or TRBV6-3 with TRBJ2-7, with TRBD1 as a possible D gene (6 bases). Looked up from germline, CDR1 is MNHEY and CDR2 is SVGEGT. V was trimmed by 2 bases and J by 8 bases, leaving 16 bases between them. CDR3 length: 14 amino acids. The CDR3 region has the DNA TGTGCCAGCAGTTACGGGGGCCTAACTGTTCAGCAGTACTTC. Protein sequence: CASSYGGLTVQQYF.

The chain has TRBV5-3 and TRBJ2-1; 8 positions match TRBD2. TRBV5-3 is treated as an ORF (open reading frame) with a function not yet certain. This CDR3 has 11 residues. CDR3 coding DNA: TGTGCGATAAAGAAGCGGGAGAAGCAGTTCTTC. It translates to CAIKKREKQFF.

The chain couples TRBV29-1 to TRBJ1-2; TRBD1 aligns across 12 bases. V shed 5 bases and J 7 bases; nucleotides not matched to a gene: 5. The CDR3 length is 13 residues. The germline CDR1 and CDR2 sequences are SQVTM and ANQGSEA. The CDR3 is CSVPGQGAFGYTF. The CDR3 nucleotides are TGCAGCGTTCCGGGACAGGGGGCCTTTGGCTACACCTTC.

The V gene is TRBV7-8, the J gene TRBJ2-1; 7 nucleotides match TRBD2. The CDR3 covers 16 residues. Germline trimming cut 1 base from V and 7 bases from J; bases unmatched to any gene: 10. Germline lookup yields CDR1 SGHVS and CDR2 FQNEAQ. The CDR3 region has the DNA TGTGCCAGCAGCTTAGTTGGGCTAGCGGAGGGGAATGAGCAGTTCTTC. Translation: CASSLVGLAEGNEQFF.

J is TRBJ1-1 and V is TRBV3-1 (or the pseudogene TRBV3-2); perhaps TRBD1 as D (5 bases). V was trimmed by 1 base and J by 5 bases, leaving 11 bases between them. The CDR3 runs to 14 residues. The germline gives CDR1 LGHDT, CDR2 YNNKEL (reference sequence). The CDR3 protein is CASSQVGARTEAFF. DNA of the CDR3: TGTGCCAGCAGCCAAGTAGGGGCCAGGACTGAAGCTTTCTTT.

In DNA, the CDR3 is TGCGCCAGCAGTGAAAGGGGTGACTATGGCTACACCTTC. Amino acid sequence: CASSERGDYGYTF. The chain has TRBV10-2 and TRBJ1-2, with TRBD1 as a possible D gene (5 bases). The CDR3 totals 13 residues. Germline V gives CDR1 WSHSY, CDR2 SAAADI. Between the trimmed V and J ends, which lost 3 bases and 3 bases, there was a span of 8 bases.

The V gene is TRBV25-1, the J gene TRBJ1-4, with no clear D. This CDR3 is 15 amino acids long. Trimming shortened V by 0 bases and J by 8 bases, and 13 bases separated the two germline ends. Germline-derived CDR1 and CDR2 are MGHDK and SYGVNS. In DNA, the CDR3 is TGTGCCAGCAGTGAATATTTTCTAGCGGAAGAAAAACTGTTTTTT. Translated: CASSEYFLAEEKLFF.

The gene calls are TRBV7-9 and TRBJ2-7, with a possible D match to TRBD1 (5 bases). Germline-derived CDR1 and CDR2 are SEHNR and FQNEAQ (reference sequence). The ends were cut back, 2 bases at V and 4 bases at J, with 6 bases in the middle. The CDR3 contains 12 residues. CDR3 sequence: CASSLSGYEQYF. The DNA of the CDR3 is TGTGCCAGCAGCTTATCAGGGTACGAGCAGTACTTC.

The chain carries TRBV14 and TRBJ1-2; TRBD1 is a possible D gene (5 bases). The CDR3 consists of 15 residues. Germline V gene data show CDR1 as SGHDN and CDR2 as FVKESK. V was clipped by 0 bases and J by 7 bases, with 15 bases between them. The DNA of the CDR3 is TGTGCCAGCAGCCAAGATAGGGGAAAGCTGAGTGGCTACACCTTC. Amino acids: CASSQDRGKLSGYTF.

With regard to this clone: This sample also contains other DNA sequences that code for the same CDR3. This chain joins TRBV12-3 or TRBV12-4 and TRBJ2-5; D is perhaps TRBD2 (5 bases). The V and J ends lost 2 bases and 4 bases respectively, with 8 bases between them. The CDR3 covers 13 residues. The CDR3 reads CASSLSGIETQYF. DNA for the CDR3: TGTGCCAGCAGTTTATCGGGGATAGAGACCCAGTACTTC.

The chain employs TRBV6-2 or TRBV6-3 and TRBJ1-5; TRBD1 might be the D (5 bases). Germline CDR1 is MNHEY and CDR2 is SVGEGT. Between the trimmed V and J ends, which lost 6 bases and 4 bases, there was a span of 16 bases. The CDR3 covers 15 residues. CDR3 nucleotide sequence: TGTGCCAGCAGCCCTCAAGACCGGGGGAATCAGCCCCAGCATTTT. Translation gives CASSPQDRGNQPQHF.

CDR3: CASSVGWGEVTDTQYF. In DNA, the CDR3 is TGTGCCAGCAGCGTAGGCTGGGGAGAGGTGACAGATACGCAGTATTTT. The chain links TRBV9 to TRBJ2-3, with D maybe TRBD2 (5 bases). Trimming cost V 0 bases and J 3 bases, with 14 bases left between them. Per the germline V gene, CDR1 is SGDLS and CDR2 is YYNGEE. The CDR3 covers 16 residues.

This rearrangement joins TRBV2 to TRBJ1-1; TRBD1 agrees at 7 bases. V dropped 8 bases and J dropped 0; count of bases not matched to a gene: 9. The germline CDR1 and CDR2 sequences are SNHLY and FYNNEI. The CDR3 spans 15 residues. The CDR3 DNA is TGTGCCAGCCGCCGACAGGGCGGTCTGAACACTGAAGCTTTCTTT. Encoded protein: CASRRQGGLNTEAFF.

This sequence joins TRBV11-3 and TRBJ2-6, with a tentative D call TRBD2 (5 bases). CDR1 is SGHNT, CDR2 YENEEA, per germline. The CDR3 is 16 residues long. V was cut by 5 bases and J by 3 bases, with 14 bases left in between. The CDR3 nucleotides are TGTGCCAGCAGCCGCGGCCGGGGAGATGGGGCCAACGTCCTGACTTTC. Its translation is CASSRGRGDGANVLTF.

V is TRBV7-3 and J is TRBJ2-1; 11 nucleotides line up with TRBD2. Unmatched junction bases numbered 11, after V lost 4 bases and J lost 9 bases. The CDR3 length is 16 residues. Germline CDR1 reads SGHTA; CDR2 reads FQGTGA. The DNA of the CDR3 is TGTGCCAGCAGCTCCATAGCGGGAGGGCCCAAGGTTGAGCAGTTCTTC. Translating gives CASSSIAGGPKVEQFF. The full variable domain, its missing parts supplied by reference TRBV7-3 and TRBJ2-1, is GAGVSQTPSNKVTEKGKYVELRCDPISGHTALYWYRQSLGQGPEFLIYFQGTGAADDSGLPNDRFFAVRPEGSVSTLKIQRTERGDSAVYLCASSSIAGGPKVEQFFGPGTRLTVL.

This chain joins TRBV28 and TRBJ2-1; 11 bases agree with TRBD1. The germline V gene has CDR1 MDHEN and CDR2 SYDVKM. The CDR3 extends over 17 amino acids. The trim removed 6 bases at V and 7 bases at J, leaving 14 bases unmatched. The CDR3 coding sequence is TGTGCCAGCAGCGACCCTTCCACGGGACAGGGGGGGAATGAGCAGTTCTTC. This encodes CASSDPSTGQGGNEQFF.